The 23 T cell receptor beta chains presented below share a single source sample, sequenced in a study of tumour-infiltrating T cells in Burkitt lymphoma. TCRdb's table, derived via immunoSEQ multiplex PCR, lists solely in-frame clones and lacks some. In the table there are a few thousand clones, approximately 15% of which are singletons. The sample comprised tumor tissue. The receptors were sampled from a human donor with Burkitt lymphoma.

This clone occurred a few times. V is TRBV10-3 and J is TRBJ2-1, with 10 bases lining up with TRBD1. The CDR3 has 15 residues. Unmatched junction bases numbered 5, after V lost 6 bases and J lost 3 bases. CDR1 is ENHRY, CDR2 SYGVKD, per germline. The CDR3 is CAISATGGSYNEQFF. In DNA form, the CDR3 reads TGTGCCATCAGCGCGACAGGGGGCAGCTACAATGAGCAGTTCTTC.

The chain carries TRBV5-1 and TRBJ1-4; 7 bases agree with TRBD1. There are 15 residues in the CDR3. V was clipped by 4 bases and J by 0 bases; unmatched bases: 3. Germline V lookup: CDR1 SGHRS, CDR2 YFSETQ. The CDR3 DNA sequence: TGCGCCAGCAGCCAGACAGGGACAACTAATGAAAAACTGTTTTTT. Protein product: CASSQTGTTNEKLFF.

The rearrangement joins TRBV19 to TRBJ1-2; TRBD1 agrees at 9 bases. Losses at the gene ends were 5 bases for V and 7 bases for J; bases not matched to a gene: 8. There are 14 residues in the CDR3. CDR1 is LNHDA, CDR2 SQIVND, per germline (reference sequence). The CDR3 reads CASSPGQGIGGYTF. In DNA, the CDR3 is TGTGCCAGTAGTCCCGGACAGGGGATTGGTGGCTACACCTTC.

On this clone itself: A read error may account for a junction end that differs from germline. This sequence joins TRBV6-1 and TRBJ2-1, with D possibly TRBD2 on 6 matching bases. The CDR3 length is 15 residues. Germline V gene lookup returns CDR1 MNHNS and CDR2 SASEGT. CDR3 coding DNA: TGTGCTAGCAGTGAAGGTGGGGGGAACTACAATGAGCAGTTCTTC. Amino acids: CASSEGGGNYNEQFF.

The chain recombines TRBV11-1 with TRBJ2-7; D not certain. There are 13 residues in the CDR3. Deletions cut 2 bases from V and 3 bases from J, with 8 bases between. The V gene's germline CDR1 is SGHAT and CDR2 FQDESV (reference sequence). The CDR3 region is CASSLRTVYEQYF. As DNA, the CDR3 is TGTGCCAGCAGCTTAAGAACAGTCTACGAGCAGTACTTC.

In its sample, this clone ranks as large. At the DNA level, this CDR3 is encoded by other sequences in the same sample as well. The rearrangement uses TRBV5-4 and TRBJ1-1; the D is unclear. The CDR3 extends over 12 amino acids. In germline, CDR1 is SGHNT, CDR2 YYREEE (reference sequence). Between the trimmed V and J ends, which lost 2 bases and 3 bases, there was a span of 5 bases. CDR3 DNA sequence: TGTGCCAGCAGCTTCAGCTACACTGAAGCTTTCTTT. This translates into CASSFSYTEAFF. Supplemented by reference TRBV5-4 and TRBJ1-1, the full variable domain reads ETGVTQSPTHLIKTRGQQVTLRCSSQSGHNTVSWYQQALGQGPQFIFQYYREEENGRGNFPPRFSGLQFPNYSSELNVNALELDDSALYLCASSFSYTEAFFGQGTRLTVV.

The V call is TRBV5-1, the J call TRBJ2-5, with 9 positions matching TRBD1. J was trimmed by 5 bases and V by 4 bases; bases with no gene match: 6. The CDR3 extends over 14 amino acids. Germline loops: CDR1 SGHRS, CDR2 YFSETQ. CDR3 DNA sequence: TGCGCCAGCAGCCTGGGACAGGGTGGTGAGACCCAGTACTTC. Protein sequence: CASSLGQGGETQYF.

This clone was recorded a few times. This sequence joins TRBV4-1 and TRBJ1-2, with D unresolved. Looked up from germline, CDR1 is MGHRA and CDR2 is YSYEKL. Between the trimmed V and J ends, which lost 1 base and 4 bases, there was a span of 10 bases. The CDR3 is 14 amino acids. The CDR3 here is CASSQVRVVYGYTF. In DNA, the CDR3 is TGCGCCAGCAGCCAAGTCCGGGTAGTCTATGGCTACACCTTC.

This clone was seen only a few times. The rearrangement joins TRBV9 to TRBJ2-1; 12 nucleotides align to TRBD2. Germline CDR1 reads SGDLS; CDR2 reads YYNGEE. This CDR3 spans 15 amino acids. Trimming removed 3 bases from V and 3 bases from J; junction bases left unmatched: 1. CDR3 amino acids: CASSEGLAGYNEQFF. The DNA for the CDR3 is TGTGCCAGCAGCGAGGGACTAGCGGGCTACAATGAGCAGTTCTTC.

This chain links TRBV10-2 with TRBJ1-1; D might be TRBD1 (5 bases). Germline CDR1 WSHSY, CDR2 SAAADI. V was trimmed by 5 bases and J by 7 bases, leaving 17 bases between them. The CDR3 spans 14 residues. CDR3 protein: CASSPQAGVGEAFF. Written as DNA, the CDR3 is TGCGCCAGCAGTCCACAGGCCGGGGTGGGTGAAGCTTTCTTT.

The rearrangement joins TRBV2 to TRBJ1-1; 12 bases fit TRBD1. CDR3 length: 14 residues. The V gene's germline CDR1 is SNHLY and CDR2 FYNNEI. V shed 6 bases, J shed 5 bases, and the junction held 4 bases outside the gene matches. CDR3 coding DNA: TGTGCCAGCAGGGGACAGGGGGCGCGTACTGAAGCTTTCTTT. Amino acid sequence: CASRGQGARTEAFF.

This clone showed up just a few times. The V gene is TRBV7-2, the J gene TRBJ1-2; D ambiguous. Between the trimmed V and J ends, which lost 0 bases and 2 bases, there was a span of 10 bases. CDR1 is SGHTA, CDR2 FQGNSA, per germline. CDR3 length: 15 amino acids. The CDR3 is CASSLAVGENYGYTF. In DNA, the CDR3 is TGTGCCAGCAGCTTAGCTGTCGGAGAGAACTATGGCTACACCTTC.

This clone was seen a handful of times. This chain connects TRBV6-1 to TRBJ1-5; a weak D match, TRBD1 (5 bases). Looked up from germline, CDR1 is MNHNS and CDR2 is SASEGT. The CDR3 has 13 residues. The V gene lost 7 bases and the J gene lost 6 bases, with 13 bases spanning the gap. The CDR3 region has the DNA TGTGCCAGCATGATCGGGGCTGCTCAGCCCCAGCATTTT. As protein: CASMIGAAQPQHF.

In this sample, this clone turned up a few times. This chain joins TRBV19 and TRBJ1-4, with TRBD1 as a possible D gene (6 bases). V was shortened by 7 bases and J by 8 bases, with 11 bases between the two germline ends. CDR3 length equals 12 residues. Per germline, CDR1 LNHDA and CDR2 SQIVND (reference sequence). CDR3 coding DNA: TGTGCCAGTAACCAGGGGAGGGAAAAACTGTTTTTT. Translation gives CASNQGREKLFF.

The CDR3 nucleotides are TGTGCCAGCAGCCAAAAAGAGGGCGGTGAGCAGTACTTC. As protein: CASSQKEGGEQYF. J is TRBJ2-7 and V is TRBV5-4; D might be TRBD2 (5 bases). CDR3 length: 13 residues. Germline CDR1 and CDR2: SGHNT and YYREEE (reference sequence). V lost 4 bases to trimming and J lost 7 bases, with 15 bases between them.

Concerning this clone itself: A much bigger clone sits one base away, suggesting this may be a read error. Different DNA sequences within this sample yield the same CDR3. The CDR3 bases are TGTGCCAGCAGCTTATTTTTTACAGTTAGCTCCTACAATGAGCAGTTCTTC. Translating it yields CASSLFFTVSSYNEQFF. J is TRBJ2-1 and V is TRBV7-8; D not certain. From germline, CDR1 is SGHVS and CDR2 FQNEAQ. This CDR3 has 17 residues. Between the trimmed V and J ends, which lost 2 bases and 0 bases, there was a span of 14 bases.

This clone is large in the sample. V is TRBV5-5 and J is TRBJ2-1; D uncertain. Trimming left V 0 bases short and J 2 bases short, with 3 bases between. Germline CDR1 and CDR2: SGHKS and YYEKEE (reference sequence). The CDR3 runs 13 residues. The CDR3 DNA reads as TGTGCCAGCAGCTTGGGCACCTACAATGAGCAGTTCTTC. As protein: CASSLGTYNEQFF.

The genes are TRBV5-4 and TRBJ1-2; D gene ambiguous. CDR1 is SGHNT and CDR2 is YYREEE in the germline V gene (reference sequence). V shed 4 bases and J shed 2 bases, with 9 bases lying between them. This CDR3 has 13 residues. CDR3 nucleotide sequence: TGTGCCAGCAGCCCAGGAGGGAACTATGGCTACACCTTC. Translated, it gives CASSPGGNYGYTF.

In this sample, this clone turned up a few times. This chain uses TRBV29-1 with TRBJ2-1; D uncertain. In germline, CDR1 is SQVTM, CDR2 ANQGSEA. V lost 5 bases, J lost 6 bases, and 5 bases lay in between. The CDR3 spans 10 residues. DNA for the CDR3: TGCAGCGTTACCGGCAATGAGCAGTTCTTC. Translating gives CSVTGNEQFF.

The chain has TRBV29-1 and TRBJ2-1; TRBD2 might be the D (5 bases). This CDR3 is 12 amino acids long. Trimming shortened V by 3 bases and J by 9 bases, and 12 bases separated the two germline ends. Germline CDR1 is SQVTM and CDR2 is ANQGSEA. This CDR3 reads CSVDYTSGEQFF. CDR3 DNA sequence: TGCAGCGTTGATTACACTAGTGGTGAGCAGTTCTTC.

J is TRBJ1-4 and V is TRBV19, with D possibly TRBD1 on 5 matching bases. The CDR3 extends over 13 amino acids. CDR1 and CDR2 from the germline V gene are LNHDA and SQIVND (reference sequence). V gave up 5 bases and J gave up 5 bases, with 9 bases separating them. Here the CDR3 reads CASSGTGNEKLFF. CDR3 nucleotide sequence: TGTGCCAGTAGTGGGACGGGAAATGAAAAACTGTTTTTT.

This clone has a handful of counts. The chain couples TRBV5-1 to TRBJ2-7; D gene uncertain. The CDR3 has 15 amino acids. Germline V gene lookup returns CDR1 SGHRS and CDR2 YFSETQ. V was trimmed by 2 bases and J by 1 base, leaving 13 bases between them. CDR3 residues: CASSFLPGQSYEQYF. The CDR3 nucleotides read TGCGCCAGCAGCTTTCTCCCAGGCCAGTCCTACGAGCAGTACTTC.

This clone was recorded a few times. J is TRBJ2-1 and V is TRBV5-1; 10 bases line up with TRBD2. This CDR3 is 15 amino acids long. J gave up 8 bases and V 3 bases, and 8 bases lay outside the gene matches. Germline loops: CDR1 SGHRS, CDR2 YFSETQ. This CDR3 reads CASSSGTSVIHEQFF. In nucleotides, the CDR3 is TGCGCCAGCAGCTCCGGGACTAGCGTCATCCATGAGCAGTTCTTC.